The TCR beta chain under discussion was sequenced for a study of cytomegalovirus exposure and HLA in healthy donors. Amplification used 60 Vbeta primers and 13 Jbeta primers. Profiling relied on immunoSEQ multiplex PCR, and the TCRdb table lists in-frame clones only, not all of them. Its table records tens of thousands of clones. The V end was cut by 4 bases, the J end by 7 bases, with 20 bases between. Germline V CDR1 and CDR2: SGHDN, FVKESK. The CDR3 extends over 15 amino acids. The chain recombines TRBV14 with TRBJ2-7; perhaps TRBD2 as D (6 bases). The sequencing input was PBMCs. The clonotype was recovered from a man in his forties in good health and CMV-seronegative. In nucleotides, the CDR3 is TGTGCCAGCAGCCCTACCGGGACTTCCGTTGGGGAGCAGTACTTC. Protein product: CASSPTGTSVGEQYF.